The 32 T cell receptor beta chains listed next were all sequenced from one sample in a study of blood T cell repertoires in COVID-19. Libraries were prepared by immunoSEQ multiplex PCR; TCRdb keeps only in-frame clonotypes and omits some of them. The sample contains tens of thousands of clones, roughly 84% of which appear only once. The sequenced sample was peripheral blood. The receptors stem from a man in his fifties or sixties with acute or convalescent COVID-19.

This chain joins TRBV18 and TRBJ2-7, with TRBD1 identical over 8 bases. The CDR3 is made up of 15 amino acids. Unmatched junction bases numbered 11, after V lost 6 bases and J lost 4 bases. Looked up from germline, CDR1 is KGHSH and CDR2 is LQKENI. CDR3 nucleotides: TGTGCCAGCTCTCACCGGGGGACAGGACATTACGAGCAGTACTTC. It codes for CASSHRGTGHYEQYF.

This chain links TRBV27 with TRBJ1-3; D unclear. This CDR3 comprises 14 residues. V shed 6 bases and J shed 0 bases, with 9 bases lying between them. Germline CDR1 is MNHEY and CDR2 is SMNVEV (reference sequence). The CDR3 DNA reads TGTGCCAGCAGCCGTGAGAGCTCTGGAAACACCATATATTTT. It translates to CASSRESSGNTIYF.

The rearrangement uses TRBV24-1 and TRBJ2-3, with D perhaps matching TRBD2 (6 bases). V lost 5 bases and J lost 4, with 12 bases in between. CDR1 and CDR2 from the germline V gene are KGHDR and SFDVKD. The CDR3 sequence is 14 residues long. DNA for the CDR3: TGTGCCACCAGTGGGAGGGGCAGGCCAGATACGCAGTATTTT. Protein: CATSGRGRPDTQYF.

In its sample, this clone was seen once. DNA for the CDR3: TGTGCCAGCAGCGGTCAGGCAATCTCTGGGGCCAACGTCCTGACTTTC. Encoded protein: CASSGQAISGANVLTF. The chain uses TRBV25-1 and TRBJ2-6, with D uncertain. Trimming cost V 6 bases and J 0 bases, with 12 bases left between them. The CDR3 consists of 16 residues. Germline CDR1 MGHDK, CDR2 SYGVNS. The full variable domain, rest sourced from reference TRBV25-1 and TRBJ2-6, is EADIYQTPRYLVIGTGKKITLECSQTMGHDKMYWYQQDPGMELHLIHYSYGVNSTEKGDLSSESTVSRIRTEHFPLTLESARPSHTSQYLCASSGQAISGANVLTFGAGSRLTVL.

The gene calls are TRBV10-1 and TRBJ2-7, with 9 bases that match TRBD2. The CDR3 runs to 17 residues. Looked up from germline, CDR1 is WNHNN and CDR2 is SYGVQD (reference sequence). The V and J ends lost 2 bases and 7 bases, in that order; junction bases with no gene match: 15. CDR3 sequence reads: CASSEVVSGGVSGEQYF. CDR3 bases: TGCGCCAGCAGTGAGGTCGTTAGCGGGGGAGTTTCGGGAGAGCAGTACTTC.

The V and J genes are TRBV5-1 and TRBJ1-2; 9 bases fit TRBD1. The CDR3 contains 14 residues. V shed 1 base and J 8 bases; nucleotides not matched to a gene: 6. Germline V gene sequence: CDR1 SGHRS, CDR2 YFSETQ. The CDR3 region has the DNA TGCGCCAGCAGCTTGTCGTGGACAGGGGACGGCTACACCTTC. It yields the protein CASSLSWTGDGYTF.

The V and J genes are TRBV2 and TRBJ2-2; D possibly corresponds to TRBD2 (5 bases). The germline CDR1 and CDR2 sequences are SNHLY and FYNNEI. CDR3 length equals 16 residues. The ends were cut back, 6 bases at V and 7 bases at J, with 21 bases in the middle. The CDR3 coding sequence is TGTGCCAGCAGAAATAGTCAGAGGGCGGCTATCGGGGAGCTGTTTTTT. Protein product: CASRNSQRAAIGELFF.

The CDR3 coding sequence is TGTGCCAGCAGCCCCGGACTAGCGGGGGACAATGAGCAGTTCTTC. Protein: CASSPGLAGDNEQFF. The V and J genes are TRBV7-9 and TRBJ2-1, with TRBD2 matching 13 bases. This CDR3 region has 15 residues. Germline V gives CDR1 SEHNR, CDR2 FQNEAQ (reference sequence). Trimming at V came to 5 bases and at J to 5 bases, leaving 3 bases not matched to a gene. Full variable domain (rest looked up from reference TRBV7-9 and TRBJ2-1): DTGVSQNPRHKITKRGQNVTFRCDPISEHNRLYWYRQTLGQGPEFLTYFQNEAQLEKSRLLSDRFSAERPKGSFSTLEIQRTEQGDSAMYLCASSPGLAGDNEQFFGPGTRLTVL.

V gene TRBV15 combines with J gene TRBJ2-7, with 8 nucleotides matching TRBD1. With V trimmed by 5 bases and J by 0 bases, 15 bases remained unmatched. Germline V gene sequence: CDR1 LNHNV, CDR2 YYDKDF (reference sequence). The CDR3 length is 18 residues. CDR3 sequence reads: CATSGRNSGGRLSYEQYF. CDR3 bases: TGTGCCACCAGCGGCCGGAACTCAGGGGGCCGACTCTCCTACGAGCAGTACTTC.

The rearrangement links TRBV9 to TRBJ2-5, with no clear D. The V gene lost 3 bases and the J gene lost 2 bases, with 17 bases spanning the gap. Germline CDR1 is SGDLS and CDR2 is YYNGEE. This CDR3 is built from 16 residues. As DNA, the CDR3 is TGTGCCAGCAGCGGCCGAAGAGGAGACGGGCAAGAGACCCAGTACTTC. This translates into CASSGRRGDGQETQYF.

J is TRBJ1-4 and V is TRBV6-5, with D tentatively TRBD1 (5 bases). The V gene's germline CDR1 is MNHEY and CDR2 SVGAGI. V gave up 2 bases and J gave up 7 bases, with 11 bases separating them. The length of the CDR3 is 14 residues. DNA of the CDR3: TGTGCCAGCAGTTACAGGGTGGACACTGAAAAACTGTTTTTT. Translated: CASSYRVDTEKLFF.

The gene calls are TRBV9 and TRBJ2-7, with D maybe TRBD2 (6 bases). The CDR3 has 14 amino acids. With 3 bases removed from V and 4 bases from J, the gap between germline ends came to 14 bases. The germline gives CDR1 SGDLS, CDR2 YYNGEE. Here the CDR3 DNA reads TGTGCCAGCAGCGGTGGAGGGGTCGGGTACGAGCAGTACTTC. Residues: CASSGGGVGYEQYF.

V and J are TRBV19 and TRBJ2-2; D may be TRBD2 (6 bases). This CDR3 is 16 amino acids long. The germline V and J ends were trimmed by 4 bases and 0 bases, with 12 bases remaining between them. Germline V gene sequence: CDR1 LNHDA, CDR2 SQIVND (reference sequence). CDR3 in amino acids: CASSTPRLANTGELFF. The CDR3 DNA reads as TGTGCCAGTAGTACCCCTCGACTAGCGAACACCGGGGAGCTGTTTTTT.

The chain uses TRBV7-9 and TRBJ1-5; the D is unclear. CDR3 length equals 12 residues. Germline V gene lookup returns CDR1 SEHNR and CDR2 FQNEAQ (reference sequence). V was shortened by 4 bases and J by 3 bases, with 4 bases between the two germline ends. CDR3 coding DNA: TGTGCCAGCAGCTCAAACAATCAGCCCCAGCATTTT. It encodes CASSSNNQPQHF.

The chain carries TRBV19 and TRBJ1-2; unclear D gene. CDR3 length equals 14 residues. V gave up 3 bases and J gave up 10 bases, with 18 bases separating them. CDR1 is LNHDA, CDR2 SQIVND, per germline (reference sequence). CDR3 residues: CASSMYRVGSSYTF. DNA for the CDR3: TGTGCCAGTAGTATGTACCGGGTCGGGAGTTCCTACACCTTC.

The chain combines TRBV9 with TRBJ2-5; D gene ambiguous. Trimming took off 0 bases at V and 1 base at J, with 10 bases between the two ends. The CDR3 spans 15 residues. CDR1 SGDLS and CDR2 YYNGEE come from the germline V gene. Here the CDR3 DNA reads TGTGCCAGCAGCGTAGGGCCGTCGTCCCAAGAGACCCAGTACTTC. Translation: CASSVGPSSQETQYF.

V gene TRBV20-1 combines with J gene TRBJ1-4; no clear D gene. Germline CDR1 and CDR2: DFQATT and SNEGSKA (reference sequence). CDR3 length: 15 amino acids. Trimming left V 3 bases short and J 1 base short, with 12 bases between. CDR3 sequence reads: CSASAPRETNEKLFF. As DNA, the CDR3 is TGCAGTGCTAGTGCGCCACGAGAAACTAATGAAAAACTGTTTTTT.

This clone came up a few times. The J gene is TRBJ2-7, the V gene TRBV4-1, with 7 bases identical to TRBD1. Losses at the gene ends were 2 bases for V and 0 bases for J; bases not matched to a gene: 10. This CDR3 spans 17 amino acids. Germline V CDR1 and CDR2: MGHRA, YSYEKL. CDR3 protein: CASSQRPGTASSYEQYF. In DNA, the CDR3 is TGCGCCAGCAGCCAACGGCCAGGGACAGCTAGCTCCTACGAGCAGTACTTC.

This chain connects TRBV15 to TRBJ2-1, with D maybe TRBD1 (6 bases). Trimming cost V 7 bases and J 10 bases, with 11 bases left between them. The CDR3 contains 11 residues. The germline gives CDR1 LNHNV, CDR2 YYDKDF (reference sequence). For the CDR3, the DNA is TGTGCCACCATGGGGGCGCGGGAGCAGTTCTTC. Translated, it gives CATMGAREQFF.

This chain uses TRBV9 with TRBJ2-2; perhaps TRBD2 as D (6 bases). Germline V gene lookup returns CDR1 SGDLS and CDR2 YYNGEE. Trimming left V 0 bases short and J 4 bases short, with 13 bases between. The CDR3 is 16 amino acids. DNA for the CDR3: TGTGCCAGCAGCGTAGATTTAGGGGAGGCCACCGGGGAGCTGTTTTTT. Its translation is CASSVDLGEATGELFF.

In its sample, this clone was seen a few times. In nucleotides, the CDR3 is TGTGCCAGCAGCCAAGCAGGGGGCCAGACCTACGAGCAGTACTTC. Its protein is CASSQAGGQTYEQYF. The rearrangement links TRBV4-2 to TRBJ2-7; 8 nucleotides line up with TRBD1. Looked up from germline, CDR1 is LGHNA and CDR2 is YNFKEQ. The CDR3 length is 15 residues. J was trimmed by 2 bases and V by 1 base; bases with no gene match: 4.

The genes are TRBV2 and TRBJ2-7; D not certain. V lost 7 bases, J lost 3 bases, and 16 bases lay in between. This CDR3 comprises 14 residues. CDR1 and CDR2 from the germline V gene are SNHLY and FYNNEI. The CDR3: CASTPATRRYEQYF. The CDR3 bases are TGTGCCAGCACCCCCGCGACACGACGCTACGAGCAGTACTTC.

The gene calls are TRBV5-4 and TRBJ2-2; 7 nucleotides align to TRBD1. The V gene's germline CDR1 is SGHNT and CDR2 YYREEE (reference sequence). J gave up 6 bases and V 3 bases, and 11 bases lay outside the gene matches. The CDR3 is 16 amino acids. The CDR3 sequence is CASSSVLDRVAGELFF. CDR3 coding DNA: TGTGCCAGCAGCTCCGTCCTCGACAGGGTCGCCGGGGAGCTGTTTTTT.

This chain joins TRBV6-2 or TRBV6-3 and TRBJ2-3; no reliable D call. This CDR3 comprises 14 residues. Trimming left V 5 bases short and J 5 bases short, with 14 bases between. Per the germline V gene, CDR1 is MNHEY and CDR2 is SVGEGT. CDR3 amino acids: CASSSRGSGDTQYF. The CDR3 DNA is TGTGCCAGCAGTAGCCGAGGTTCGGGAGATACGCAGTATTTT.

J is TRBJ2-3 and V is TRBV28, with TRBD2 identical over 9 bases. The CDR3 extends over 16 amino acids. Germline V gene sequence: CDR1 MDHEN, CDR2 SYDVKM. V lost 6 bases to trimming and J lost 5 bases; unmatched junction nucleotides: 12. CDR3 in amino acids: CASSHPTSGTRDTQYF. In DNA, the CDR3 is TGTGCCAGCAGCCACCCGACTAGCGGAACTAGAGATACGCAGTATTTT.

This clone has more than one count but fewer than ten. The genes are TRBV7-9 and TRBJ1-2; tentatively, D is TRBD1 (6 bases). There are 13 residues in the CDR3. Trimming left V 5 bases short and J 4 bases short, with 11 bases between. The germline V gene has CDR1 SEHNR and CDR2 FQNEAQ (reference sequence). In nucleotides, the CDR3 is TGTGCCAGCAGCCCCGAAGGGGGCTATGGCTACACCTTC. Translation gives CASSPEGGYGYTF.

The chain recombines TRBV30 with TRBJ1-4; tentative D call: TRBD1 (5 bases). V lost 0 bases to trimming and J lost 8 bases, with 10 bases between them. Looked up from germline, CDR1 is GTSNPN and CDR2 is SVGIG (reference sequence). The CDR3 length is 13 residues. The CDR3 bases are TGTGCCTGGAGTGTAGACAGCGGGGAAAAACTGTTTTTT. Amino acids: CAWSVDSGEKLFF.

This CDR3 reads CASSPLEPNSGELTYNEQFF. CDR3 DNA: TGTGCCAGCAGCCCACTGGAACCCAATAGCGGGGAGTTAACCTACAATGAGCAGTTCTTC. The chain uses TRBV3-1 (or the pseudogene TRBV3-2) and TRBJ2-1, with 8 nucleotides matching TRBD2. Per germline, CDR1 LGHDT and CDR2 YNNKEL (reference sequence). V shed 4 bases and J 2 bases; nucleotides not matched to a gene: 19. The CDR3 spans 20 residues.

CDR3 amino acids: CASSFEGTDTQYF. The DNA for the CDR3 is TGTGCCAGCAGCTTCGAGGGAACAGATACGCAGTATTTT. The gene calls are TRBV7-3 and TRBJ2-3; D is possibly TRBD2 (5 bases). The CDR3 has 13 residues. From germline, CDR1 is SGHTA and CDR2 FQGTGA. Trimming took 3 bases from V and 3 from J, leaving 7 bases between them. Filled out from reference TRBV7-3 and TRBJ2-3, the complete variable domain reads GAGVSQTPSNKVTEKGKYVELRCDPISGHTALYWYRQSLGQGPEFLIYFQGTGAADDSGLPNDRFFAVRPEGSVSTLKIQRTERGDSAVYLCASSFEGTDTQYFGPGTRLTVL.

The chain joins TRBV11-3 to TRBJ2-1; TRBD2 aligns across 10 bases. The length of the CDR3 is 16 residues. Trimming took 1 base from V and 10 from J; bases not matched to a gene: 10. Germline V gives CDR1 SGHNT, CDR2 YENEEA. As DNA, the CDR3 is TGTGCCAGCAGCTTAGGCGTCAGCGGGAGGGGACTCGAGCAGTTCTTC. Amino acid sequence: CASSLGVSGRGLEQFF.

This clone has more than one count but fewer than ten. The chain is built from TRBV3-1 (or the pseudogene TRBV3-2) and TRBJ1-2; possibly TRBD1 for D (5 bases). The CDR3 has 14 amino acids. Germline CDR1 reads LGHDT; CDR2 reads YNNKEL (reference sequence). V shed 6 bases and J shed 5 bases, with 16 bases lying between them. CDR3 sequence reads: CASSRDRPLYGYTF. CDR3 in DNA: TGTGCCAGCAGTCGCGACAGACCTCTTTATGGCTACACCTTC.

CDR3 loop: CASSPLPGLAGGLETQYF. The CDR3 region has the DNA TGTGCCAGCAGCCCACTCCCGGGACTAGCGGGGGGGCTGGAGACCCAGTACTTC. This chain connects TRBV3-1 (or the pseudogene TRBV3-2) to TRBJ2-5, with TRBD2 identical over 16 bases. The CDR3 runs to 18 residues. V lost 4 bases to trimming and J lost 5 bases; unmatched junction nucleotides: 10. Per germline, CDR1 LGHDT and CDR2 YNNKEL (reference sequence).